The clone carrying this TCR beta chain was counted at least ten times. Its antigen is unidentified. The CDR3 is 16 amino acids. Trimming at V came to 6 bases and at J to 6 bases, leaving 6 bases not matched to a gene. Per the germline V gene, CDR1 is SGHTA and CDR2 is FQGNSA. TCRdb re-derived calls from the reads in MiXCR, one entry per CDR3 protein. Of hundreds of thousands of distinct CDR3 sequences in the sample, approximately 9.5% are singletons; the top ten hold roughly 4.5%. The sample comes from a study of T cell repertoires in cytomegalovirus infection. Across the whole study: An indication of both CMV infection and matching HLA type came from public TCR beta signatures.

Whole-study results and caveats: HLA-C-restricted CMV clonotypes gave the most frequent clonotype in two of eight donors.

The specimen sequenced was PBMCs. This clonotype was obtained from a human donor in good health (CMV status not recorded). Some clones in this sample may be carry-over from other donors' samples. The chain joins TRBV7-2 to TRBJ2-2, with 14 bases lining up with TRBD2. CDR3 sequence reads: CASRPLGLAGAGELFF. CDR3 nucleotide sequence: TGTGCCAGCAGACCACTGGGACTAGCGGGAGCCGGGGAGCTGTTTTTT.